This TCR beta chain was profiled in a study of cytomegalovirus exposure and HLA in healthy donors. Study-wide results and caveats: Indistinguishability led to the exclusion of some V segments, TRBV6-2 and TRBV6-3 included.

With 60 Vbeta and 13 Jbeta primers, the PCR was carried out. TCRdb keeps only in-frame clones here, not all; method: immunoSEQ multiplex PCR. The sample consists of 100,000 to 150,000 clones, about three quarters of them appearing once. Points on this clone: The antigen is undetermined.

The germline gives CDR1 SGHDT, CDR2 YYEEEE. V lost 0 bases, J lost 2 bases, and 5 bases lay in between. The CDR3 length is 13 residues. The rearrangement uses TRBV5-6 and TRBJ1-2; D might be TRBD1 (5 bases). The TCR was taken from a man aged 35 to 55 in good health and CMV-seropositive. Sequencing was done on a sample of PBMCs. The CDR3 DNA reads TGTGCCAGCAGCTTGGACAGGAACTATGGCTACACCTTC. Amino acid sequence: CASSLDRNYGYTF.